The source of this T cell receptor beta chain is a study of PD-1 blockade in classical Hodgkin lymphoma. Whole-study findings and limits: Baseline TCR diversity was reportedly lower in newly diagnosed patients than healthy donors. For complete responders, baseline diversity was comparable to that of newly diagnosed patients. By C4D1, CD4+ diversity increased significantly, especially in complete responders.

Measured with immunoSEQ multiplex PCR; TCRdb has only the in-frame clones, and not every one. The sample has approximately 65,000 clones; about 90% are singletons. Time point indicated: cycle 4 day 1 (C4D1), after six to seven weeks of nivolumab. All patients experienced relapse after autologous stem cell transplantation, and brentuximab vedotin exposure was variable. This clone is termed medium-sized. No antigen is known for it. Germline CDR1 is SEHNR and CDR2 is FQNEAQ (reference sequence). The CDR3 is 17 amino acids. V was clipped by 2 bases and J by 9 bases, with 20 bases between them. The V call is TRBV7-9, the J call TRBJ1-6; the D gene is possibly TRBD1 (5 bases). Sequencing used peripheral blood mononuclear cells (PBMCs), obtained before the fourth cycle of nivolumab. This receptor was taken from a human donor with classical Hodgkin lymphoma. CDR3 DNA sequence: TGTGCCAGCAGCTTACACGACGCGGCAGGGACGCGTTCACCCCTCCACTTT. As protein: CASSLHDAAGTRSPLHF.